A single count supports the clone carrying this T cell receptor (beta chain). Antigen unknown. Time point described: late sampling 161 to 241 days after vaccination in a few convalescent patients. This sample's treatment: approximately 10-day PBMC culture with coronavirus spike peptide pools or control peptides (ViraFEST assay). With peptide pools, ViraFEST first expanded antigen-specific T cells and afterwards sequenced their TCRs. The Oncomine TCR Beta short-read assay sequenced DNA from cultured CD4+ T cells. TCRdb used MiXCR to reprocess the PCR reads, holding one entry per CDR3 protein. The repertoire holds some 21,000 distinct CDR3 sequences, with 46% as singletons. Germline values: CDR1 SGHVS, CDR2 FQNEAQ. This CDR3 is 19 amino acids long. With 1 base removed from V and 0 bases from J, the gap between germline ends came to 21 bases. This sample was taken from a study of vaccination and CD4 T cells after COVID-19. In the study overall: The convalescents were made up of six males and four females, two of whom were Hispanic. Overlapping peptides covering the spike proteins of SARS-CoV-2, HCoV-NL63, HCoV-OC43 and HCoV-229E were added to stimulate cells. Everyone enrolled got two doses of BNT162b2 or mRNA-1273 vaccine.

V gene TRBV7-8 combines with J gene TRBJ1-2, with D perhaps TRBD1 (5 bases). The origin of this receptor is a human donor who had recovered from COVID-19. This specimen consisted of CD4+ T cells from blood, cultured in vitro, obtained about 7 months after SARS-CoV-2 vaccination. CDR3 in DNA: TGTGCCAGCAGCTTAGTGGGACGGGGGGAAAATCAAGCTAACTATGGCTACACCTTC. This sequence encodes CASSLVGRGENQANYGYTF.